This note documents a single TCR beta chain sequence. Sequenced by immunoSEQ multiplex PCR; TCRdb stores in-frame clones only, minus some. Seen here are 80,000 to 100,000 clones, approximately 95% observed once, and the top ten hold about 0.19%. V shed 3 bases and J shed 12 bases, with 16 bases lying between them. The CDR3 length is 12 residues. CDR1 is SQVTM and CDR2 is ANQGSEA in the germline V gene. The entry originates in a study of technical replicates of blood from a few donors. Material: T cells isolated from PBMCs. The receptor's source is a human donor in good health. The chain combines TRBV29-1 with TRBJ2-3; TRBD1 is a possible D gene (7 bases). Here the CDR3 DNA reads TGCAGCGTTGATTCGGACAGGACTAACCAGTATTTT. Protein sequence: CSVDSDRTNQYF.